This T cell receptor (beta chain) was recovered during a study of blood T cell repertoires in COVID-19. Across the whole study: Acute-phase and convalescent COVID-19 samples originated in the United States, Italy and Spain. PBMCs, B-cell-depleted T cells, or T cells provided the cDNA or gDNA that made up the material.

The CDR3 covers 15 residues. The V segment lost 0 bases and the J segment 3 bases; nucleotides outside the gene matches: 2. Germline loops: CDR1 SGHVS, CDR2 FQNEAQ. Per the authors' pipeline: By means of reference gene primer amplification, nucleated cell counts were estimated. Repertoires were generated with immunoSEQ multiplex PCR, while TCRdb's copy carries only in-frame clones and drops some. The V and J calls and clone size are taken from that table; D and trimming were inferred from the DNA. The table has around 200,000 clones, 80% to 85% seen once. The receptor was isolated from a man in his fifties with active or convalescent COVID-19. The material sequenced was peripheral blood. This chain joins TRBV7-8 and TRBJ2-1; 7 bases agree with TRBD2. This chain's CDR3 is CASSLAAGSYNEQFF. For the CDR3, the DNA is TGTGCCAGCAGCTTAGCAGCGGGGAGCTACAATGAGCAGTTCTTC.